The entry below gives a single T cell receptor beta chain sequence along with its context. The antigen remains undetermined. The data derive from a study of cytomegalovirus exposure and HLA in healthy donors. Study outcomes and limitations: Sequencing had likely introduced a cluster of highly shared sequence variants as an artifact. Investigators reported 150 to 200 TCR beta chains as tied to cytomegalovirus.

The PCR had 60 Vbeta and 13 Jbeta primers. Data came from immunoSEQ multiplex PCR; TCRdb stores just in-frame clones and leaves some out. Here the sample spans 150,000 to 200,000 clones, 55% to 80% being singletons. The CDR3 runs to 17 residues. The V and J ends lost 3 bases and 1 base, in that order; junction bases with no gene match: 11. Germline lookup yields CDR1 KGHSH and CDR2 LQKENI. The chain links TRBV18 to TRBJ1-2; the match to TRBD1 covers 7 bases. Sequencing was carried out using PBMCs. The sequence derives from a woman younger than 30 in good health and CMV-seropositive. The CDR3 sequence is CASSPFTDRDGNYGYTF. Written as DNA, the CDR3 is TGTGCCAGCTCACCCTTCACAGACAGGGACGGTAACTATGGCTACACCTTC.